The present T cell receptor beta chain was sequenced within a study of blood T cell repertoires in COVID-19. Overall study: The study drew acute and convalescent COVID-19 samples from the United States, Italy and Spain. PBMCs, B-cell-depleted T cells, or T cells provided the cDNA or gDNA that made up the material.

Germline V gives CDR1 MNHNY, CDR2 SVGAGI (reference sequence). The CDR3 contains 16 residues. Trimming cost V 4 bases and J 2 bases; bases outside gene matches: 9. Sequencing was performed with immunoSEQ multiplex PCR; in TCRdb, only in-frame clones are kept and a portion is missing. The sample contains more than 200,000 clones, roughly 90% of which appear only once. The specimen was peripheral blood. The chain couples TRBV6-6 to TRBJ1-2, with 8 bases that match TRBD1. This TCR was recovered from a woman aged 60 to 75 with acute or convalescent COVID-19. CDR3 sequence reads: CASSSRTGPKNYGYTF. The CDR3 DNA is TGTGCCAGCAGTTCGCGGACAGGGCCGAAGAACTATGGCTACACCTTC.